These T cell receptor beta chains were read from a single sample in a study of T cell responses to AZD1222 COVID-19 vaccine. Sequencing was performed with immunoSEQ multiplex PCR; in TCRdb, only in-frame clones are kept and a portion is missing. There are about 130,000 clones in the sample; over 75% occur only once, and about 5.6% lies in the top ten. The source material was peripheral blood, sampled on day 0 of AZD1222 vaccination. Receptor source: an adult in good health. Both conserved end residues are part of each CDR3. The D gene is left open where the match is weak. Size tells how often a clone was seen (once, few, many) or the class of an expanded clone, and some rows leave it out.

D gene: NA
J gene: TRBJ1-3
V gene: TRBV6-5
clone size: NA
CDR3 DNA: TGTGCCAGCAGTTACTTCTCAGTGAACTCTGGAAACACCATATATTTT
CDR3 protein: CASSYFSVNSGNTIYF

D gene: TRBD2
J gene: TRBJ2-7
V gene: TRBV5-1
clone size: once
CDR3 DNA: TGCGCCAGCAGCCCGCCCCCACCGCTAGCGGGCTACGAGCAGTACTTC
CDR3 protein: CASSPPPPLAGYEQYF

D gene: TRBD1
J gene: TRBJ1-2
V gene: TRBV5-4
clone size: NA
CDR3 DNA: TGTGCCAGCAGCCCGCGGGACAGGCCCTATGGCTACACCTTC
CDR3 protein: CASSPRDRPYGYTF

D gene: TRBD1
J gene: TRBJ1-2
V gene: TRBV5-1
clone size: NA
CDR3 DNA: TGCGCCAGCAGCTTGGAGGGACAGGGCTATGGCTACACCTTC
CDR3 protein: CASSLEGQGYGYTF

D gene: TRBD2
J gene: TRBJ2-3
V gene: TRBV4-1
clone size: NA
CDR3 DNA: TGCGCCAGCAGCCAAGAAGTCCTAAGGGGCGGGAGACCAGATACGCAGTATTTT
CDR3 protein: CASSQEVLRGGRPDTQYF

D gene: NA
J gene: TRBJ1-2
V gene: TRBV5-4
clone size: NA
CDR3 DNA: TGTGCCAGCACCGATATACAGGGAGACTATGGCTACACCTTC
CDR3 protein: CASTDIQGDYGYTF

D gene: NA
J gene: TRBJ1-5
V gene: TRBV12-3/TRBV12-4
clone size: few
CDR3 DNA: TGTGCCAGCAGTTTCCTCAAGAATCAGCCCCAGCATTTT
CDR3 protein: CASSFLKNQPQHF

D gene: NA
J gene: TRBJ2-1
V gene: TRBV5-1
clone size: NA
CDR3 DNA: TGCGCCAGCAGCTCCGGCCCCAGAGCGGACAATGAGCAGTTCTTC
CDR3 protein: CASSSGPRADNEQFF

D gene: TRBD2
J gene: TRBJ2-3
V gene: TRBV5-1
clone size: NA
CDR3 DNA: TGCGCCAGCAGCTTGGTAGCGGGCCTTAACACAGATACGCAGTATTTT
CDR3 protein: CASSLVAGLNTDTQYF

D gene: NA
J gene: TRBJ2-4
V gene: TRBV12-3/TRBV12-4
clone size: NA
CDR3 DNA: TGTGCCAGCAGTTTAGCGAACATTCAGTACTTC
CDR3 protein: CASSLANIQYF

D gene: TRBD1
J gene: TRBJ1-2
V gene: TRBV5-4
clone size: NA
CDR3 DNA: TGTGCCAGCAGAAGGACAGGGAGGGTGGACGGCTACACCTTC
CDR3 protein: CASRRTGRVDGYTF

D gene: NA
J gene: TRBJ1-1
V gene: TRBV5-1
clone size: NA
CDR3 DNA: TGCGCCAGCAGCTTTAGGGAAGGGAACACTGAAGCTTTCTTT
CDR3 protein: CASSFREGNTEAFF

D gene: NA
J gene: TRBJ1-2
V gene: TRBV9
clone size: NA
CDR3 DNA: TGTGCCAGCAGCGTAGGTTCCGCAGGGGAAGGCTATGGCTACACCTTC
CDR3 protein: CASSVGSAGEGYGYTF

D gene: NA
J gene: TRBJ2-4
V gene: TRBV4-1
clone size: NA
CDR3 DNA: TGCGCCAGCAGACCCCTGGGAGGAGCCAAAAACATTCAGTACTTC
CDR3 protein: CASRPLGGAKNIQYF

D gene: TRBD1
J gene: TRBJ1-5
V gene: TRBV18
clone size: once
CDR3 DNA: TGTGCCAGCTCACCCGGACAGGGGGCTTATCAGCCCCAGCATTTT
CDR3 protein: CASSPGQGAYQPQHF

D gene: NA
J gene: TRBJ2-5
V gene: TRBV6-5
clone size: NA
CDR3 DNA: TGTGCCAGCAGTTACCCCCGGGGGACCCAGTACTTC
CDR3 protein: CASSYPRGTQYF

D gene: TRBD2
J gene: TRBJ2-5
V gene: TRBV9
clone size: once
CDR3 DNA: TGTGCCAGCAGCGCCTTTAGCGGGGGGGTAGAGACCCAGTACTTC
CDR3 protein: CASSAFSGGVETQYF